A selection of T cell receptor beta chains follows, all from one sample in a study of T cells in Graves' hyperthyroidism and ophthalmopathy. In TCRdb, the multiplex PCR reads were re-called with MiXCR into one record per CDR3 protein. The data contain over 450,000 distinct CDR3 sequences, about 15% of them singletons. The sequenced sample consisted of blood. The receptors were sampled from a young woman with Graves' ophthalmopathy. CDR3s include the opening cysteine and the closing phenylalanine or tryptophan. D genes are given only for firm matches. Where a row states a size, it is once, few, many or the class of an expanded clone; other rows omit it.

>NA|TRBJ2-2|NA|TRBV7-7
CASRQSVSGELFF
TGTGCTAGCCGGCAGAGCGTATCCGGGGAGCTGTTTTTT
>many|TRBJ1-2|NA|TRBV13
CTSSLGPGLDGYTF
TGTACCAGCAGCTTAGGCCCAGGGCTGGATGGCTACACCTTC
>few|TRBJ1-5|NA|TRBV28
CASQGNQPQHF
TGTGCCAGCCAAGGGAATCAGCCCCAGCATTTT
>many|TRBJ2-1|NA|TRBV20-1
CSAPDPSGHNEQFF
TGCAGTGCACCGGACCCCTCGGGGCACAATGAGCAGTTCTTC
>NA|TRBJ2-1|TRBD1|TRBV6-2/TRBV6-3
CASSGTVDNEQFF
TGTGCCAGCAGCGGGACAGTCGACAATGAGCAGTTCTTC
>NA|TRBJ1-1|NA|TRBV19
CASSYVWGPRGNTEAFF
TGTGCCAGTAGTTACGTATGGGGGCCCCGGGGGAACACTGAAGCTTTCTTT
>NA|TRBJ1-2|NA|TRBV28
CASSPLDQGRGYGYTF
TGTGCCAGCAGCCCCCTTGACCAGGGCAGAGGCTATGGCTACACCTTC
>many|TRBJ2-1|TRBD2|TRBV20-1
CSARTSGSRAEQFF
TGCAGTGCTAGAACCAGCGGGAGTAGAGCTGAGCAGTTCTTC
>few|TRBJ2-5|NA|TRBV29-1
CSVEEPGGGETQYF
TGCAGCGTTGAGGAGCCGGGGGGCGGGGAGACCCAGTACTTC
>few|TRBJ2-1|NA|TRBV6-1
CASSSIYNEQFF
TGTGCCAGCAGCTCTATATACAATGAGCAGTTCTTC
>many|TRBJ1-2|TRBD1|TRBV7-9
CASSLAGSDRRYGYTF
TGTGCCAGCAGCTTAGCCGGATCGGACAGGCGTTATGGCTACACCTTC
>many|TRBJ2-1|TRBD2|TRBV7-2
CASSLGGLAGGPIEQFF
TGTGCCAGCAGCTTAGGGGGACTAGCGGGAGGGCCTATTGAGCAGTTCTTC
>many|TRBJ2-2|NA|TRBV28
CASSLTGSNTGELFF
TGTGCCAGCAGTTTAACAGGGTCGAACACCGGGGAGCTGTTTTTT
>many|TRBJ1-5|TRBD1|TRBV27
CASSLYQGRGRINQPQHF
TGTGCCAGCAGTTTATACCAAGGGAGGGGGCGGATCAATCAGCCCCAGCATTTT
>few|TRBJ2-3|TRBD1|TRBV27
CASSPRDRPDTQYF
TGTGCCAGCAGTCCCCGGGACAGACCAGATACGCAGTATTTT
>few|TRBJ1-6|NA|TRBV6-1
CASSGGAGDSPLHF
TGTGCCAGCAGTGGGGGGGCAGGTGATTCACCCCTCCACTTT